A single TCR beta chain is shown here with its context. The entry originates in a study of blood T cell repertoires in COVID-19. Whole-study context: Samples representing acute and convalescent COVID-19 were sourced from the United States, Italy and Spain. The analysed material was cDNA or gDNA that came from T cells, B-cell-depleted T cells, or PBMCs.

The authors' processing: The assay estimated nucleated cells by amplifying reference gene primers. The assay was immunoSEQ multiplex PCR, and TCRdb's table has in-frame clones only and misses some. That table furnishes V, J and clone size, whereas the DNA furnished D and trimming. Of around 280,000 clones listed, approximately 86% are singletons. The CDR3 is made up of 13 amino acids. Unmatched junction bases numbered 7, after V lost 5 bases and J lost 8 bases. Sequenced material: peripheral blood. This chain connects TRBV12-3 or TRBV12-4 to TRBJ1-2, with 8 nucleotides matching TRBD1. The clonotype comes from a woman in her twenties or thirties who had recovered from COVID-19. CDR3 coding DNA: TGTGCCAGCAGTGCGGACAGGGCCGGCGGCTACACCTTC. As protein: CASSADRAGGYTF.